These T cell receptor beta chains were read from a single sample in a study of T cells in narcolepsy. Only in-frame clones appear in the TCRdb table, and some are missing; sequencing was by immunoSEQ multiplex PCR. The repertoire has about 32,000 clones, 65% to 85% of them found once; the top ten carry approximately 3.6%. The specimen sequenced was memory (CD45RA-) CD4+ T cells from blood. These receptors all come from a human donor in good health. The CDR3 runs from the conserved cysteine through the conserved F or W. A D gene is named only where the DNA matches it firmly. Expanded clones get a size class; other rows say once, few or many, or leave the size out.

J,size,V,D,DNA,CDR3
TRBJ2-5,few,TRBV5-1,NA,TGCGCCAGCAGCTTGGGGGACGGGCAAGAGACCCAGTACTTC,CASSLGDGQETQYF
TRBJ1-3,NA,TRBV19,TRBD1,TGTGCCAGTAGCCCGACAGGGAGCTCTGGAAACACCATATATTTT,CASSPTGSSGNTIYF
TRBJ2-2,NA,TRBV11-3,TRBD2,TGTGCCAGCAGCTTAGGGGGTGGCAGAAGCGGGGACACCGGGGAGCTGTTTTTT,CASSLGGGRSGDTGELFF
TRBJ2-5,NA,TRBV11-3,TRBD2,TGTGCCAGCAGCTTAAGGGCTAGCGGGAGTGTGGAGACCCAGTACTTC,CASSLRASGSVETQYF
TRBJ1-4,once,TRBV11-3,TRBD1,TGTGCCAGCAGCTTGGGACAGGGGACCGAAAATGAAAAACTGTTTTTT,CASSLGQGTENEKLFF
TRBJ2-5,NA,TRBV7-8,NA,TGTGCCAGCAGCTTAGCGCCGAGCGGAGAGACCCAGTACTTC,CASSLAPSGETQYF
TRBJ1-5,few,TRBV5-1,TRBD1,TGCGCCAGCAGCATAGGACAGGGGCAGCCCCAGCATTTT,CASSIGQGQPQHF
TRBJ2-7,NA,TRBV7-3,NA,TGTGCCAGCAGCTTATCCCCGGGTCACGAGCAGTACTTC,CASSLSPGHEQYF
TRBJ2-7,few,TRBV10-3,NA,TGTGCCATCGGACATAGCTCCTACGAGCAGTACTTC,CAIGHSSYEQYF
TRBJ1-2,NA,TRBV5-1,NA,TGCGCCAGCAGCTTGGCCGACGGAGTCTCCTATGGCTACACCTTC,CASSLADGVSYGYTF
TRBJ1-1,NA,TRBV5-1,NA,TGCGCCAGCAGCTCCGACGTTAACACTGAAGCTTTCTTT,CASSSDVNTEAFF
TRBJ2-1,NA,TRBV13,TRBD2,TGTGCCAGCAGCTTCGCCACAGGACTAGCGGGAGTCAATGAGCAGTTCTTC,CASSFATGLAGVNEQFF
TRBJ1-1,few,TRBV7-6,NA,TGTGCCAGCAGCTTAACGGTGAACACTGAAGCTTTCTTT,CASSLTVNTEAFF
TRBJ2-5,NA,TRBV5-4,TRBD1,TGTGCCAGCAGCCAGCAGACAGGGTTGGAGACCCAGTACTTC,CASSQQTGLETQYF
TRBJ1-5,NA,TRBV19,TRBD1,TGTGCCAGTAGTATAAACCGGGACAGGGGCCAGCCCCAGCATTTT,CASSINRDRGQPQHF
TRBJ2-1,NA,TRBV4-1,NA,TGCGCCAGCAGCCCGGGGCCCTTCTACAATGAGCAGTTCTTC,CASSPGPFYNEQFF
TRBJ2-7,few,TRBV9,NA,TGTGCCAGCAGCGTAGTACGGGGCGACTACGAGCAGTACTTC,CASSVVRGDYEQYF
TRBJ1-5,NA,TRBV15,NA,TGTGCCACCAGCAGAGATCTGGACAGCCGCAATCAGCCCCAGCATTTT,CATSRDLDSRNQPQHF
TRBJ2-1,NA,TRBV19,TRBD2,TGTGCCAGTAGTATACTCGCGGGAGCCAAGAATGAGCAGTTCTTC,CASSILAGAKNEQFF
TRBJ2-2,once,TRBV7-8,NA,TGTGCCAGCAGCTTAGTTATCCCCGACTTAGGGGGGGAGCTGTTTTTT,CASSLVIPDLGGELFF
TRBJ2-7,NA,TRBV6-5,TRBD2,TGTGCCAGCAGGGCCGGGACTACCCTATACGAGCAGTACTTC,CASRAGTTLYEQYF
TRBJ2-5,NA,TRBV5-6,TRBD2,TGTGCCAGCAGCGGACTAGCGGGAGGGCGCGGAGAGACCCAGTACTTC,CASSGLAGGRGETQYF
TRBJ2-1,once,TRBV2,TRBD2,TGTGCCAGCAGAAGACTAGCGGGAGGCCTCTCCTACAATGAGCAGTTCTTC,CASRRLAGGLSYNEQFF
TRBJ2-1,NA,TRBV10-1,TRBD2,TGCGCCAGCAGTACTAGCGGGAGAAATGAGCAGTTCTTC,CASSTSGRNEQFF
TRBJ1-5,once,TRBV7-2,NA,TGTGCCAGCAGCTTAGTGGGCAGCAATCAGCCCCAGCATTTT,CASSLVGSNQPQHF
TRBJ1-4,NA,TRBV15,NA,TGTGCCACCAGTAGGGGAACTAATGAAAAACTGTTTTTT,CATSRGTNEKLFF
TRBJ1-5,few,TRBV6-5,TRBD1,TGTGCCAGCAGTTCCTCGGACAGGACTCTCAATCAGCCCCAGCATTTT,CASSSSDRTLNQPQHF
TRBJ1-5,NA,TRBV25-1,NA,TGTGCCAGCAGTGGATATAGCAATCAGCCCCAGCATTTT,CASSGYSNQPQHF